This TCR beta chain originates from a study of T cell changes during pregnancy in multiple sclerosis. This clone was detected a few times. Germline CDR1 SEHNR, CDR2 FQNEAQ (reference sequence). Trimming removed 5 bases from V and 4 bases from J, with 11 bases in between. The CDR3 is made up of 13 amino acids. Sequencing was performed with immunoSEQ multiplex PCR; in TCRdb, only in-frame clones are kept and a portion is missing. The sample comprises approximately 87,000 clones, around nine tenths of which are singletons, and roughly 0.44% rests with the top ten. The sequenced sample was CD4+ T cells from peripheral blood mononuclear cells, obtained in the second trimester of pregnancy. The rearrangement links TRBV7-9 to TRBJ1-2; D is undetermined. This clonotype was sampled from a female donor with multiple sclerosis, enrolled in a pregnancy study. CDR3 sequence: CASSPFRSYGYTF. CDR3 DNA: TGTGCCAGCAGCCCCTTCCGGAGCTATGGCTACACCTTC.